This note documents a single T cell receptor (beta chain) sequence. Every CD8+ subset sample held 300,000 flow-sorted cells, done in triplicate. The libraries of TRB cDNA were constructed through 5' RACE using UMI labels. TCRdb reprocessed the 5' RACE reads and reports one entry per CDR3 protein, with no DNA. The repertoire table contains about 26,000 distinct CDR3 sequences. The data stem from a study of CXCR3-negative and CXCR3-positive naive CD8 T cells. The clonotype originates from a human donor in good health. Some clones in this sample may be carry-over from other donors' samples. The sequenced material came from naive CXCR3- CD8+ T cells from blood. The subset denotes: CD45RO-CCR7+CD27+CD95- naive CD8+ T cells lacking CXCR3 (TNR3-).

The CDR3: CRTMGHLYEQYF. The chain is built from TRBV29-1 and TRBJ2-7; no DNA is available, so the TRBD1 call from TCRdb remains unchecked. The CDR3 runs 12 residues. Germline V lookup: CDR1 SQVTM, CDR2 ANQGSEA.